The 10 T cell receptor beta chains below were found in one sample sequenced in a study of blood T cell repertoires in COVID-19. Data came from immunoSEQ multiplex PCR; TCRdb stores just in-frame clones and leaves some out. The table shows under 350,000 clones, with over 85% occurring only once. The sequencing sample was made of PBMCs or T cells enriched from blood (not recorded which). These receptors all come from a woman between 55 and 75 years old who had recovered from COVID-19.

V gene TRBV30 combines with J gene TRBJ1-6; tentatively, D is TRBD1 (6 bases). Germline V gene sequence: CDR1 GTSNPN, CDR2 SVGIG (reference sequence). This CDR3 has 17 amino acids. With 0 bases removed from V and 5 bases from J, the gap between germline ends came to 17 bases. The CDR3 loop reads CAWSVLPPGQNNSPLHF. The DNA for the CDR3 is TGTGCCTGGAGTGTACTGCCCCCGGGACAAAATAATTCACCCCTCCACTTT.

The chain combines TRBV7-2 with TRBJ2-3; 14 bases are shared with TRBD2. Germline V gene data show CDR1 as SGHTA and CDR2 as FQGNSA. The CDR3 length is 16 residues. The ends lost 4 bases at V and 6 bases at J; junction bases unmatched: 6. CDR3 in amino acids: CASSSGGLAGADTQYF. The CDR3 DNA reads TGTGCCAGCAGCTCAGGGGGACTAGCGGGAGCCGATACGCAGTATTTT.

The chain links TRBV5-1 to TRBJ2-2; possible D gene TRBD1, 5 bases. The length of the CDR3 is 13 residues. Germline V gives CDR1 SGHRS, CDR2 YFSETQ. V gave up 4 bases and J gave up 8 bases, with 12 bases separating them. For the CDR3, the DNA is TGCGCCAGCAGCGACAGACTTGAGGGGGAGCTGTTTTTT. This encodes CASSDRLEGELFF. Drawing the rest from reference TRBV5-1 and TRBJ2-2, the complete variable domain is KAGVTQTPRYLIKTRGQQVTLSCSPISGHRSVSWYQQTPGQGLQFLFEYFSETQRNKGNFPGRFSGRQFSNSRSEMNVSTLELGDSALYLCASSDRLEGELFFGEGSRLTVL.

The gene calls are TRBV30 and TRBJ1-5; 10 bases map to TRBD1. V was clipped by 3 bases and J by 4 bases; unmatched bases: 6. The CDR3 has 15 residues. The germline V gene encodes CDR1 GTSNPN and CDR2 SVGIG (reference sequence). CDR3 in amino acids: CAWSLRTGGNQPQHF. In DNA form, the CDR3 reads TGTGCCTGGAGCCTCCGGACAGGGGGGAATCAGCCCCAGCATTTT.

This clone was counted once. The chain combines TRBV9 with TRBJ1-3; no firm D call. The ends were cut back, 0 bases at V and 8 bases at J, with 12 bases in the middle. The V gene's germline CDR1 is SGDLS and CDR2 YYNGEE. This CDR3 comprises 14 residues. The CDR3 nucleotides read TGTGCCAGCAGCGTAGTAGTAACACGGGACACCATATATTTT. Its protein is CASSVVVTRDTIYF.

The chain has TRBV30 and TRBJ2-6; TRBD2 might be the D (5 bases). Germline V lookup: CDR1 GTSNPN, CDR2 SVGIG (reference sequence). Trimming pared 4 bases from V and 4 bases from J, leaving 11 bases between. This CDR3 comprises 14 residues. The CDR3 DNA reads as TGTGCCTGGACCCGGGGTGCCGGGGCCAACGTCCTGACTTTC. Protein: CAWTRGAGANVLTF. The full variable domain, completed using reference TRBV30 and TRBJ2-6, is SQTIHQWPATLVQPVGSPLSLECTVEGTSNPNLYWYRQAAGRGLQLLFYSVGIGQISSEVPQNLSASRPQDRQFILSSKKLLLSDSGFYLCAWTRGAGANVLTFGAGSRLTVL.

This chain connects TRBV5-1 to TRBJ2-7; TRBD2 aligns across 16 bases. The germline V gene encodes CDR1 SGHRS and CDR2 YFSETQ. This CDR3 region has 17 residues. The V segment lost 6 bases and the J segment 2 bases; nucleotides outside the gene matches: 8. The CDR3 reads CASNPLGTSGRAYEQYF. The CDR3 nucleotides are TGCGCCAGCAACCCCCTAGGGACTAGCGGGAGGGCCTACGAGCAGTACTTC.

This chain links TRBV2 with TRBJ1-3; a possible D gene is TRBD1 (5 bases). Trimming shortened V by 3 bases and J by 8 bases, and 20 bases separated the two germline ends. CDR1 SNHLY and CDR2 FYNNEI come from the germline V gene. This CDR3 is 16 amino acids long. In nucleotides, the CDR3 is TGTGCCAGCAGTGACTACAGCTACTTAACGGGGGACACCATATATTTT. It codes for CASSDYSYLTGDTIYF.

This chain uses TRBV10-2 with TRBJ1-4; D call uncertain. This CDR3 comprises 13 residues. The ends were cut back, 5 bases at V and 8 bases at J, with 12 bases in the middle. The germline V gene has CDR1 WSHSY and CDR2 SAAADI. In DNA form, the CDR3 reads TGCGCCAGCAGTTTCGGGAGCGGGGAAAAACTGTTTTTT. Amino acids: CASSFGSGEKLFF.

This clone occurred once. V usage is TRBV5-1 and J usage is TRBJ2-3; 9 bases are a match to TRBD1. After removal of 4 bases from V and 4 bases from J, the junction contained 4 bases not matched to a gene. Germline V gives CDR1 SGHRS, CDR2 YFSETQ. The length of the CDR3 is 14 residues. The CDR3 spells CASSPRQGADTQYF. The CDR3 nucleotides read TGCGCCAGCAGCCCCAGACAGGGGGCAGATACGCAGTATTTT.